This record looks at one T cell receptor (beta chain) sequence and its context. Primers for the PCR totalled 60 Vbeta and 13 Jbeta. Profiling relied on immunoSEQ multiplex PCR, and the TCRdb table lists in-frame clones only, not all of them. The sample lists around 100,000 clones; around two thirds were seen once. The entry originates in a study of cytomegalovirus exposure and HLA in healthy donors. This CDR3 region has 14 residues. The germline gives CDR1 SGDLS, CDR2 YYNGEE. V lost 4 bases and J lost 4; bases outside the gene matches: 6. This chain links TRBV9 with TRBJ2-5; 8 positions agree with TRBD1. This receptor was taken from a man in his thirties or forties in good health and CMV-seropositive. The sample was PBMCs. CDR3 nucleotide sequence: TGTGCCAGCAGCTTTCACACAGGGGGAGAGACCCAGTACTTC. Residues: CASSFHTGGETQYF.